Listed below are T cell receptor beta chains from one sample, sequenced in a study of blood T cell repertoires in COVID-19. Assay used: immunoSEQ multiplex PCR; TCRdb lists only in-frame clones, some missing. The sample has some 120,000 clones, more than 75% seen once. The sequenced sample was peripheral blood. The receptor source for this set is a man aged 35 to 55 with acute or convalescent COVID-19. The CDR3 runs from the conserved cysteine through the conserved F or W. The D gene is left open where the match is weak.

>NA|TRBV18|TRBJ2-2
CASSAYTGELFF
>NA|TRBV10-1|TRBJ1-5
CARAERCYSNQPQHF
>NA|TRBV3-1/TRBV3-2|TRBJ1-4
CASSHRGGEKLFF
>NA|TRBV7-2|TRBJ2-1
CASSLIIGDEQFF
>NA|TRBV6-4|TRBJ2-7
CASTGFYEQYF
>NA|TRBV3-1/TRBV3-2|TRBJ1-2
CASSHWERGGYTF
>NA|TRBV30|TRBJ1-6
CAWSRGLNSPLHF
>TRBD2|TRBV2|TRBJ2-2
CASSLGTRTGELFF
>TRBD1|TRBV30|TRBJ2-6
CAWRAPGTGSSGANVLTF
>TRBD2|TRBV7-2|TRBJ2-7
CASSLGGGGRDEQYF
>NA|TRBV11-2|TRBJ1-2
CASSPNPATNYGYTF
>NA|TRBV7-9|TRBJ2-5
CASSPPGLQTQYF
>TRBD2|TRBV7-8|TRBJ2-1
CASSRYSGNEQFF
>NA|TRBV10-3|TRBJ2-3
CAISRTGGTAQDTQYF
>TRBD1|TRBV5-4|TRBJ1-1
CASSLTRQGGTEAFF
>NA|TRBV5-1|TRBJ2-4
CASSPLDSLLGLAKNIQYF
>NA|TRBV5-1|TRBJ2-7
CASSLDNYYEQYF
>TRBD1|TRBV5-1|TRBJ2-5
CASSRTGQETQYF
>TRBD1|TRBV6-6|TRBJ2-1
CASSPLDRGSNEQFF
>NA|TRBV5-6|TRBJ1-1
CASSYGGRDTEAFF
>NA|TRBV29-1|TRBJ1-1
CSGRQANTEAFF
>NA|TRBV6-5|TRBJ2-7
CASSPQGYEQYF
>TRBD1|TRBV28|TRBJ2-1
CASSSPGGIGNEQFF
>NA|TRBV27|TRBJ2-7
CASSFAQGLDEQYF
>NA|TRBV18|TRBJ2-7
CASSPPTTTYEQYF
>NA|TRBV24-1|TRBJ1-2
CATSWAGSGYTF
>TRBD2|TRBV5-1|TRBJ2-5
CASSLGQRGGQETQYF
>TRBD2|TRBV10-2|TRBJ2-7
CARDPGLAHEQYF
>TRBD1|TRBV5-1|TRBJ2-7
CASSFGQGAGRSSYEQYF
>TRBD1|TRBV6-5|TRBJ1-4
CASSYTGQSEKLFF
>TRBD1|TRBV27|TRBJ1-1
CASSSLQGAHTEAFF
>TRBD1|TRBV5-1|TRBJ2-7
CASSLGDRGPYEQYF
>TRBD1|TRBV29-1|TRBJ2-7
CSAGGDREYEQYF
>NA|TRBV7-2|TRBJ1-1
CASSSGQNTEAFF
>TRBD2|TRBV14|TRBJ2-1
CASSHIAGSRGNEQFF
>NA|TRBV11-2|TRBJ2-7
CASSSLGVESYEQYF
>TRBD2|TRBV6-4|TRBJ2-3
CASSVAGGEGTQYF
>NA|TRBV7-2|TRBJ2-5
CASSLGARRETQYF
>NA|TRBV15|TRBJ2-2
CATSRDSAGELFF
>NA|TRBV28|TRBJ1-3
CASSVGGGGHTIYF
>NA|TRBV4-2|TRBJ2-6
CASSQMSGGNSGANVLTF
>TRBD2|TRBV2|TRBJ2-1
CASSGLAGGRGEQFF
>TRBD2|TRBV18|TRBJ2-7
CASSPSLAGGSYEQYF
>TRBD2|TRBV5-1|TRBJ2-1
CASSLAGIGDEQFF
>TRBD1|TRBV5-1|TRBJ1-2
CASSKGTARYGYTF
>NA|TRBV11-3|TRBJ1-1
CASSQRGGEAFF
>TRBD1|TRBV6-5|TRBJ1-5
CASRPGQGDQPQHF
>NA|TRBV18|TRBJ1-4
CASSPSYGSATNEKLFF
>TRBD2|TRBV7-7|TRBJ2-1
CASSSPIPAGGSSDEQFF
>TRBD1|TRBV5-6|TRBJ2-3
CASSPGQGGDTQYF
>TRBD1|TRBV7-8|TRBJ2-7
CASSWGQFYEQYF
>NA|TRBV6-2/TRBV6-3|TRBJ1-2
CASSGSGRGGGYTF
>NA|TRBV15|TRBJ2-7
CATSREVLGHSEQYF
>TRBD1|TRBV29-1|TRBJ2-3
CSVEGGTGPTDTQYF
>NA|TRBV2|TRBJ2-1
CASKRDYNEQFF
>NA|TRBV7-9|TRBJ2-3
CASSLGGMEDTQYF
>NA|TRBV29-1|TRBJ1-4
CSVDWGEKLFF
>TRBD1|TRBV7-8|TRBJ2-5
CASSLGSQAGGRETQYF
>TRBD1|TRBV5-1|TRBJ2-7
CASSLEGQGTREQYF
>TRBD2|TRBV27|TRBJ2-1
CASTQGLAGVNEQFF